The 17 T cell receptor beta chains reported below all come from one sample, sequenced in a study of shared clonotypes between healthy human individuals. Only in-frame clones appear in the TCRdb table, and some are missing; sequencing was by immunoSEQ multiplex PCR. The sample shows 450,000 to 500,000 clones, roughly 80% of them seen only once. Material for sequencing was PBMCs. The receptor source for this set is a woman between 40 and 50 years old in good health. Some clones in this sample may be carry-over from other donors' samples.

Here the CDR3 DNA reads TGCGCCAGCAGCCAACTAACAGGGACGGATACGCAGTATTTT. Protein product: CASSQLTGTDTQYF. This chain connects TRBV4-3 to TRBJ2-3; tentatively, D is TRBD1 (6 bases). Per germline, CDR1 LGHNA and CDR2 YSLEER. This CDR3 comprises 14 residues. V gave up 2 bases and J gave up 6 bases, with 12 bases separating them.

This sequence joins TRBV29-1 and TRBJ1-1; TRBD1 matches 7 bases. Germline CDR1 reads SQVTM; CDR2 reads ANQGSEA. V trimming: 1 base; J trimming: 4 bases; junction bases outside the gene matches: 3. This CDR3 comprises 13 residues. The CDR3 protein is CSVEAAGGTEAFF. Here the CDR3 DNA reads TGCAGCGTTGAAGCGGCAGGGGGCACTGAAGCTTTCTTT.

This sequence joins TRBV18 and TRBJ2-3; TRBD1 matches at 9 bases. Germline V lookup: CDR1 KGHSH, CDR2 LQKENI. CDR3 length: 14 residues. V trimming: 6 bases; J trimming: 3 bases; junction bases outside the gene matches: 4. The CDR3 nucleotides are TGTGCCAGCTCCGGACAGGGGAAGACAGATACGCAGTATTTT. Protein sequence: CASSGQGKTDTQYF.

The CDR3 DNA sequence: TGCGCCAGCAGTGAGTGGGGACTAGCGGGCGACGGGGAGCTGTTTTTT. This sequence encodes CASSEWGLAGDGELFF. V gene TRBV10-1 combines with J gene TRBJ2-2; 12 bases agree with TRBD2. J lost 7 bases, V lost 1 base, and 4 bases had no gene match. The CDR3 is 16 amino acids. Per the germline V gene, CDR1 is WNHNN and CDR2 is SYGVQD (reference sequence).

The V call is TRBV30, the J call TRBJ1-2; D is uncertain. This CDR3 has 11 residues. V was pared by 5 bases and J by 4 bases, with 8 bases between. Germline values: CDR1 GTSNPN, CDR2 SVGIG (reference sequence). Written as DNA, the CDR3 is TGTGCCTGGGGGATCTTCTATGGCTACACCTTC. Its protein is CAWGIFYGYTF.

The V call is TRBV7-9, the J call TRBJ2-3; 8 positions match TRBD1. Looked up from germline, CDR1 is SEHNR and CDR2 is FQNEAQ (reference sequence). V gave up 6 bases and J gave up 4 bases; unmatched junction bases: 15. The CDR3 length is 17 residues. The CDR3 DNA is TGTGCCAGCAGTCCAGAATGGGGCAGGGGGCAGGCAGATACGCAGTATTTT. It translates to CASSPEWGRGQADTQYF.

The chain links TRBV28 to TRBJ2-5, with a weak D call TRBD1 (6 bases). V was cut by 3 bases and J by 5 bases, with 16 bases left in between. The V gene's germline CDR1 is MDHEN and CDR2 SYDVKM. CDR3 length equals 15 residues. CDR3 residues: CASSFSTGGGETQYF. As DNA, the CDR3 is TGTGCCAGCAGTTTTTCGACAGGTGGCGGGGAGACCCAGTACTTC.

This clone was counted only a few times. The chain couples TRBV7-9 to TRBJ2-2; 7 bases line up with TRBD1. The germline V gene encodes CDR1 SEHNR and CDR2 FQNEAQ (reference sequence). CDR3 length: 17 residues. The V and J ends lost 4 bases and 5 bases, in that order; junction bases with no gene match: 13. CDR3 coding DNA: TGTGCCAGCAGCTCCCGAGGATCAGGGGGAGTAACCGGGGAGCTGTTTTTT. The encoded protein is CASSSRGSGGVTGELFF.

The J gene is TRBJ2-7, the V gene TRBV19; D is undetermined. The CDR3 consists of 12 residues. Trimming pared 6 bases from V and 3 bases from J, leaving 9 bases between. The V gene's germline CDR1 is LNHDA and CDR2 SQIVND (reference sequence). CDR3 DNA: TGTGCCAGTAGCCATGCAAGCTACGAGCAGTACTTC. Its translation: CASSHASYEQYF.

As DNA, the CDR3 is TGCGCCAGCAGCTTCCAAGCGGCCTACAATGAGCAGTTCTTC. Encoded protein: CASSFQAAYNEQFF. The V gene is TRBV5-1, the J gene TRBJ2-1; TRBD2 might be the D (5 bases). Germline V CDR1 and CDR2: SGHRS, YFSETQ. This CDR3 has 14 amino acids. Between the trimmed V and J ends, which lost 2 bases and 2 bases, there was a span of 8 bases.

This clone was picked up one time. The chain links TRBV6-1 to TRBJ1-1; TRBD1 is a possible D gene (6 bases). The germline CDR1 and CDR2 sequences are MNHNS and SASEGT. V dropped 3 bases and J dropped 4 bases, with 15 bases sitting between them. The CDR3 spans 15 residues. CDR3 in DNA: TGTGCCAGCAGTGAGTTTCTTGGGGGGGCCACTGAAGCTTTCTTT. Its protein is CASSEFLGGATEAFF.

This clone was seen only a few times. The chain has TRBV19 and TRBJ1-1, with D possibly matching TRBD1 (6 bases). CDR3 length: 14 amino acids. V lost 5 bases, J lost 1 base, and 11 bases lay in between. The germline CDR1 and CDR2 sequences are LNHDA and SQIVND (reference sequence). CDR3 DNA sequence: TGTGCCAGTAGTTTCGGGACACAGAACACTGAAGCTTTCTTT. Its protein product is CASSFGTQNTEAFF.

The chain joins TRBV6-1 to TRBJ1-2, with D hard to call. Trimming removed 3 bases from V and 0 bases from J, with 8 bases in between. CDR3 length: 14 amino acids. Per the germline V gene, CDR1 is MNHNS and CDR2 is SASEGT. The CDR3 bases are TGTGCCAGCAGTGAGACGACGGCTAACTATGGCTACACCTTC. Translating it yields CASSETTANYGYTF.

This clone appeared once. This chain links TRBV6-4 with TRBJ2-7, with 7 bases fitting TRBD2. There are 13 residues in the CDR3. Germline assignment: CDR1 MRHNA and CDR2 SNTAGT. The V segment lost 5 bases and the J segment 7 bases; nucleotides outside the gene matches: 8. CDR3 bases: TGTGCCAGCAGTCTAGCGGCCTACGGGGAGCAGTACTTC. As protein: CASSLAAYGEQYF.

This clone has a count of ten or more. The chain joins TRBV27 to TRBJ2-1, with D uncertain. V lost 8 bases, J lost 4 bases, and 6 bases lay in between. Germline values: CDR1 MNHEY, CDR2 SMNVEV (reference sequence). This CDR3 has 11 residues. The CDR3 region has the DNA TGTGCCAGCTCCGATTACAATGAGCAGTTCTTC. Translation: CASSDYNEQFF.

The V call is TRBV10-3, the J call TRBJ2-3; D might be TRBD1 (6 bases). V shed 6 bases and J shed 1 base, with 11 bases lying between them. This CDR3 region has 14 residues. The germline CDR1 and CDR2 sequences are ENHRY and SYGVKD. This CDR3 is CAIRQGSGTDTQYF. CDR3 sequence (DNA): TGTGCCATCAGACAGGGCTCGGGCACAGATACGCAGTATTTT.

The chain is built from TRBV5-1 and TRBJ2-3; D is perhaps TRBD1 (7 bases). V was pared by 4 bases and J by 2 bases, with 23 bases between. Germline CDR1 is SGHRS and CDR2 is YFSETQ. The CDR3 covers 18 residues. CDR3 DNA sequence: TGCGCCAGCAGCCTGGTGGCACTGACAGGGACTGCCACAGATACGCAGTATTTT. Translating gives CASSLVALTGTATDTQYF.